Shown below are 22 T cell receptor beta chains from a single sample sequenced in a study of T cells in Graves' hyperthyroidism and ophthalmopathy. What was amplified from RNA transcripts were TCR beta CDR3 regions. The study used the HTBI primer set for a first-round RT-PCR of the TCR CDR3. TCRdb used MiXCR to reprocess the multiplex PCR reads, holding one entry per CDR3 protein. The sample has almost 350,000 distinct CDR3 sequences, roughly 18% seen once. The specimen sequenced was blood. The source is a woman aged 40 to 49 with Graves' ophthalmopathy.

Notes on this clonotype: This clone may be a read error of a much larger clone one base away. The chain recombines TRBV10-3 with TRBJ1-1, with D hard to call. Germline-derived CDR1 and CDR2 are ENHRY and SYGVKD. The CDR3 loop spans 13 amino acids. V was clipped by 2 bases and J by 7 bases, with 11 bases between them. CDR3 region: CAISETLGFEAFF. The CDR3 nucleotides read TGTGCCATCAGTGAGACTCTGGGGTTTGAAGCTTTCTTT.

This clonotype has a count of ten or more. The J gene is TRBJ2-7, the V gene TRBV6-1; D assignment may be TRBD1 or TRBD2 (6 bases each). The CDR3 has 12 residues. The ends were cut back, 6 bases at V and 3 bases at J, with 9 bases in the middle. From germline, CDR1 is MNHNS and CDR2 SASEGT. CDR3 region: CASREGDYEQYF. The CDR3 DNA reads as TGTGCCAGCAGGGAGGGGGACTACGAGCAGTACTTC.

This clonotype was counted at least ten times. The rearrangement joins TRBV28 to TRBJ2-5; D unclear. CDR3 length equals 14 residues. V lost 4 bases and J lost 5, with 14 bases in between. Germline V gene data show CDR1 as MDHEN and CDR2 as SYDVKM. CDR3 nucleotides: TGTGCCAGCAGTTCCCGCCGGCGCGTGGAGACCCAGTACTTC. This codes for CASSSRRRVETQYF. Drawing the rest from reference TRBV28 and TRBJ2-5, the complete variable domain is DVKVTQSSRYLVKRTGEKVFLECVQDMDHENMFWYRQDPGLGLRLIYFSYDVKMKEKGDIPEGYSVSREKKERFSLILESASTNQTSMYLCASSSRRRVETQYFGPGTRLLVL.

This clonotype was picked up many times. This rearrangement joins TRBV24-1 to TRBJ2-5; D gene uncertain. Per the germline V gene, CDR1 is KGHDR and CDR2 is SFDVKD. The CDR3 is 11 residues long. V lost 9 bases to trimming and J lost 7 bases, with 11 bases between them. The CDR3 nucleotides read TGTGCCACCGGCCCTCCGGGGACCCAGTACTTC. This sequence encodes CATGPPGTQYF.

This clonotype was found many times. V gene TRBV11-2 combines with J gene TRBJ2-2; D is unresolved. V was clipped by 5 bases and J by 7 bases, with 11 bases between them. Germline V lookup: CDR1 SGHAT, CDR2 FQNNGV. CDR3 length equals 13 residues. CDR3 DNA sequence: TGTGCCAGCAGCATAGTTCGCGTCGGGGAGCTGTTTTTT. Amino acid sequence: CASSIVRVGELFF.

This chain uses TRBV6-5 with TRBJ1-1, with D possibly TRBD1 on 5 matching bases. V dropped 2 bases and J dropped 4 bases, with 8 bases sitting between them. This CDR3 region has 13 residues. CDR1 is MNHEY, CDR2 SVGAGI, per germline. Written as DNA, the CDR3 is TGTGCCAGCAGTTACCGACAGATCACTGAAGCTTTCTTT. It translates to CASSYRQITEAFF.

This clonotype was counted at least ten times. The CDR3 region has the DNA TGTGCCAGCAGTTACCCCTCAGGGGGAAACACCGGGGAGCTGTTTTTT. Amino acid sequence: CASSYPSGGNTGELFF. The genes are TRBV6-5 and TRBJ2-2, with TRBD1 identical over 7 bases. Germline lookup yields CDR1 MNHEY and CDR2 SVGAGI. The CDR3 consists of 16 residues. V shed 2 bases and J 2 bases; nucleotides not matched to a gene: 5.

This clonotype has at least ten counts. DNA for the CDR3: TGTGCCAGCAGTCGTCCTGACAGACAAGAGACCCAGTACTTC. Translated: CASSRPDRQETQYF. The chain is built from TRBV28 and TRBJ2-5, with a tentative D call TRBD1 (5 bases). V was shortened by 5 bases and J by 2 bases, with 12 bases between the two germline ends. Per germline, CDR1 MDHEN and CDR2 SYDVKM. The CDR3 consists of 14 residues.

This clonotype was counted many times. The chain uses TRBV20-1 and TRBJ2-5; weak D call: TRBD2 (5 bases). The length of the CDR3 is 14 residues. Germline-derived CDR1 and CDR2 are DFQATT and SNEGSKA (reference sequence). The V end lost 7 bases, the J end lost 4 bases, and 19 bases lay between the germline ends. The CDR3 DNA is TGCAGTGGAAGAACCTGGGGAGTTGGAGAGACCCAGTACTTC. Protein sequence: CSGRTWGVGETQYF.

Many counts were recorded for this clonotype. V gene TRBV7-3 combines with J gene TRBJ2-2, with D possibly being TRBD2 (6 bases). CDR1 is SGHTA and CDR2 is FQGTGA in the germline V gene. V was shortened by 9 bases and J by 0 bases, with 14 bases between the two germline ends. There are 15 residues in the CDR3. The CDR3 loop is CASRAGTANTGELFF. In DNA, the CDR3 is TGTGCCAGTCGGGCGGGGACGGCGAACACCGGGGAGCTGTTTTTT.

This clonotype has at least ten counts. J is TRBJ1-5 and V is TRBV6-5, with TRBD1 matching over 8 bases. V shed 7 bases and J 1 base; nucleotides not matched to a gene: 6. This CDR3 has 15 amino acids. From germline, CDR1 is MNHEY and CDR2 SVGAGI. This CDR3 is CASIRTGTSNQPQHF. In DNA form, the CDR3 reads TGTGCCAGCATTAGGACAGGGACCAGCAATCAGCCCCAGCATTTT.

The rearrangement joins TRBV20-1 to TRBJ2-5; 9 nucleotides agree with TRBD2. This CDR3 is built from 13 residues. V lost 5 bases, J lost 5 bases, and 6 bases stayed unmatched. Germline lookup yields CDR1 DFQATT and CDR2 SNEGSKA (reference sequence). The CDR3 sequence: CSAHLGLAETQYF. CDR3 DNA sequence: TGCAGTGCTCACCTTGGACTAGCGGAGACCCAGTACTTC.

Only a few counts were recorded for this clonotype. This chain joins TRBV11-2 and TRBJ2-2, with a weak D call TRBD2 (6 bases). CDR1 SGHAT and CDR2 FQNNGV come from the germline V gene. The CDR3 covers 15 residues. Between the trimmed V and J ends, which lost 8 bases and 2 bases, there was a span of 15 bases. The CDR3 bases are TGTGCCAGCCGGGGGACTCCAGAAAACACCGGGGAGCTGTTTTTT. Amino acids: CASRGTPENTGELFF.

This clonotype was detected many times. The chain carries TRBV29-1 and TRBJ1-2; D remains unclear. Between the trimmed V and J ends, which lost 3 bases and 5 bases, there was a span of 19 bases. Germline lookup yields CDR1 SQVTM and CDR2 ANQGSEA. CDR3 size: 15 residues. The CDR3 spells CSVEGGFRSRYGYTF. The CDR3 bases are TGCAGCGTTGAGGGAGGGTTCCGCTCTCGTTATGGCTACACCTTC.

This clonotype was observed at least ten times. Written as DNA, the CDR3 is TGTGCCAGTATTTTTTTGAGGTCGCCCGGGTCCGACACTGAAGCTTTCTTT. Translated: CASIFLRSPGSDTEAFF. This chain links TRBV19 with TRBJ1-1; D remains ambiguous. With 7 bases removed from V and 3 bases from J, the gap between germline ends came to 24 bases. This CDR3 has 17 residues. Germline V gene data show CDR1 as LNHDA and CDR2 as SQIVND (reference sequence).

This clonotype came up many times. This sequence joins TRBV6-1 and TRBJ1-3; D possibly corresponds to TRBD1 (6 bases). CDR3 size: 16 residues. Between the trimmed V and J ends, which lost 0 bases and 3 bases, there was a span of 12 bases. Germline values: CDR1 MNHNS, CDR2 SASEGT. This CDR3 reads CASSEARGALGNTIYF. The CDR3 DNA sequence: TGTGCCAGCAGTGAAGCGCGGGGGGCGCTTGGAAACACCATATATTTT.

The chain has TRBV10-3 and TRBJ2-6; 9 bases line up with TRBD1. Germline V gene sequence: CDR1 ENHRY, CDR2 SYGVKD. V was clipped by 6 bases and J by 0 bases; unmatched bases: 6. The CDR3 has 17 amino acids. CDR3 amino acids: CAIRDRGLSSGANVLTF. CDR3 nucleotide sequence: TGTGCCATCAGGGACAGGGGCCTTTCCTCTGGGGCCAACGTCCTGACTTTC.

This sequence joins TRBV19 and TRBJ2-7, with 8 bases that match TRBD2. Germline CDR1 reads LNHDA; CDR2 reads SQIVND (reference sequence). This CDR3 has 14 amino acids. The V and J ends lost 4 bases and 1 base, in that order; junction bases with no gene match: 3. CDR3 sequence (DNA): TGTGCCAGTAGTAGGCGGGAGGCGTCCTACGAGCAGTACTTC. Translating it yields CASSRREASYEQYF. The full variable domain, rest sourced from reference TRBV19 and TRBJ2-7, is DGGITQSPKYLFRKEGQNVTLSCEQNLNHDAMYWYRQDPGQGLRLIYYSQIVNDFQKGDIAEGYSVSREKKESFPLTVTSAQKNPTAFYLCASSRREASYEQYFGPGTRLTVT.

This clonotype was observed many times. This sequence joins TRBV12-3 or TRBV12-4 and TRBJ2-4, with D possibly being TRBD1 (6 bases). The CDR3 sequence is 16 residues long. V was trimmed by 3 bases and J by 8 bases, leaving 20 bases between them. CDR3 DNA: TGTGCCAGCAGTTTTGAAAGTGGGGCAGGGGTGGACATTCAGTACTTC. Its protein is CASSFESGAGVDIQYF.

This clonotype occurred a few times. A much larger clone lies a single base off, so this may be a read error. The chain links TRBV12-3 or TRBV12-4 to TRBJ2-2, with a possible D match to TRBD2 (7 bases). The length of the CDR3 is 15 residues. The CDR3 loop reads CTSRLGGGSTGELFF. In DNA form, the CDR3 reads TGTACCAGCAGGCTGGGGGGCGGGAGCACCGGGGAGCTGTTTTTT.

In its sample, this clonotype was seen many times. J is TRBJ2-2 and V is TRBV6-2 or TRBV6-3; no clear D. The CDR3 has 19 residues. V was shortened by 2 bases and J by 2 bases, with 21 bases between the two germline ends. Germline V lookup: CDR1 MNHEY, CDR2 SVGEGT. The CDR3 sequence: CASSYPKNEVAPNTGELFF. The DNA of the CDR3 is TGTGCCAGCAGTTACCCTAAAAATGAGGTGGCACCCAACACCGGGGAGCTGTTTTTT.

The table lists this clonotype with many counts. This chain joins TRBV28 and TRBJ2-4; 11 bases match TRBD2. The trim removed 5 bases at V and 4 bases at J, leaving 7 bases unmatched. The CDR3 is made up of 16 amino acids. Germline lookup yields CDR1 MDHEN and CDR2 SYDVKM. CDR3 sequence (DNA): TGTGCCAGCAGTAGACTAGCGGGAACGGGGAAAAACATTCAGTACTTC. Translated, it gives CASSRLAGTGKNIQYF. Based on the CDR3 plus reference TRBV28 and TRBJ2-4, the full variable domain is DVKVTQSSRYLVKRTGEKVFLECVQDMDHENMFWYRQDPGLGLRLIYFSYDVKMKEKGDIPEGYSVSREKKERFSLILESASTNQTSMYLCASSRLAGTGKNIQYFGAGTRLSVL.